Below are 28 T cell receptor beta chains sequenced from a single sample in a study of vaccination and CD4 T cells after COVID-19. Time point noted: late sampling 161 to 241 days after vaccination in three convalescent patients. Sample treatment: approximately 10-day PBMC culture with coronavirus spike peptide pools or control peptides (ViraFEST assay). No antigen has been identified for these receptors. The Oncomine TCR Beta short-read assay sequenced DNA from cultured CD4+ T cells. Each CDR3 protein gets one entry after TCRdb re-called the PCR reads with MiXCR. The repertoire holds 20,000 to 25,000 distinct CDR3 sequences, with around 42% as singletons. The material was CD4+ T cells from blood, cultured in vitro, obtained about 7 months after SARS-CoV-2 vaccination. The receptors were gathered from a human donor who had recovered from COVID-19.

This clonotype is labeled as medium-sized. This chain links TRBV29-1 with TRBJ2-5; TRBD2 aligns across 7 bases. The CDR3 is made up of 13 amino acids. In germline, CDR1 is SQVTM, CDR2 ANQGSEA. V gave up 7 bases and J gave up 9 bases; unmatched junction bases: 14. The CDR3 region has the DNA TGCAGCGCTAGAGACGGACTAGTGGTCCCCCAGTACTTC. The encoded protein is CSARDGLVVPQYF.

The V call is TRBV20-1, the J call TRBJ2-1, with 12 bases identical to TRBD2. This CDR3 is built from 15 residues. Germline loops: CDR1 DFQATT, CDR2 SNEGSKA (reference sequence). V shed 5 bases and J 9 bases; nucleotides not matched to a gene: 11. The CDR3 region is CSADSTSGSPVEQFF. DNA for the CDR3: TGCAGTGCTGATTCGACTAGCGGGAGCCCAGTTGAGCAGTTCTTC.

This clonotype was found once. This chain links TRBV12-3 or TRBV12-4 with TRBJ1-6; D not resolved. This CDR3 is built from 12 residues. Trimming left V 5 bases short and J 8 bases short, with 7 bases between. The CDR3 sequence: CASSGLYSPLHF. The CDR3 DNA is TGTGCCAGCAGTGGACTCTATTCACCCCTCCACTTT.

This sequence joins TRBV6-1 and TRBJ2-1, with D perhaps being TRBD1 or TRBD2 (6 bases each). Trimming removed 2 bases at V and 8 bases at J, with 16 bases between. CDR1 MNHNS and CDR2 SASEGT come from the germline V gene. The CDR3 extends over 15 amino acids. The CDR3 here is CASSEIKGGVDEQFF. In DNA, the CDR3 is TGTGCCAGCAGTGAAATAAAGGGGGGCGTTGATGAGCAGTTCTTC.

In this sample, this clonotype is medium-sized. The rearrangement uses TRBV20-1 and TRBJ1-2; D uncertain. V was cut by 0 bases and J by 13 bases, with 18 bases left in between. The germline gives CDR1 DFQATT, CDR2 SNEGSKA (reference sequence). The CDR3 is 13 amino acids. The CDR3 coding sequence is TGCAGTGCTAGAGATCCTGAGCCAGGTCTCTTCACCTTC. Protein: CSARDPEPGLFTF.

The rearrangement joins TRBV20-1 to TRBJ2-3, with 8 bases aligning to TRBD1. The trim removed 5 bases at V and 3 bases at J, leaving 4 bases unmatched. CDR1 and CDR2 (germline): DFQATT, SNEGSKA (reference sequence). The CDR3 totals 13 residues. The CDR3 sequence is CSAHGQGTDTQYF. CDR3 nucleotide sequence: TGCAGTGCTCACGGACAGGGAACAGATACGCAGTATTTT.

This clonotype came up a few times. The chain has TRBV6-5 and TRBJ2-7, with TRBD1 matching 9 bases. V dropped 4 bases and J dropped 2; count of bases not matched to a gene: 18. Germline V gives CDR1 MNHEY, CDR2 SVGAGI. The CDR3 has 19 residues. The CDR3 sequence: CASSSPRTGVRAWTYEQYF. The DNA of the CDR3 is TGTGCCAGCAGTTCCCCTAGGACAGGGGTCCGGGCATGGACCTACGAGCAGTACTTC.

V and J are TRBV19 and TRBJ2-7; D is uncertain. V dropped 0 bases and J dropped 6 bases, with 9 bases sitting between them. Germline V lookup: CDR1 LNHDA, CDR2 SQIVND (reference sequence). This CDR3 is built from 13 residues. CDR3: CASSIEVLGEQYF. The CDR3 DNA follows: TGTGCCAGTAGTATAGAGGTGCTCGGCGAGCAGTACTTC. The full variable domain, rest sourced from reference TRBV19 and TRBJ2-7, is DGGITQSPKYLFRKEGQNVTLSCEQNLNHDAMYWYRQDPGQGLRLIYYSQIVNDFQKGDIAEGYSVSREKKESFPLTVTSAQKNPTAFYLCASSIEVLGEQYFGPGTRLTVT.

The genes are TRBV7-9 and TRBJ1-2; the D gene is possibly TRBD1 (6 bases). The CDR3 has 13 residues. Germline values: CDR1 SEHNR, CDR2 FQNEAQ (reference sequence). Between the trimmed V and J ends, which lost 2 bases and 6 bases, there was a span of 10 bases. CDR3 residues: CASSLRGGNGYTF. The CDR3 DNA reads TGTGCCAGCAGCTTAAGAGGGGGTAATGGCTACACCTTC. The variable domain in full, completed from reference TRBV7-9 and TRBJ1-2, reads DTGVSQNPRHKITKRGQNVTFRCDPISEHNRLYWYRQTLGQGPEFLTYFQNEAQLEKSRLLSDRFSAERPKGSFSTLEIQRTEQGDSAMYLCASSLRGGNGYTFGSGTRLTVV.

This clonotype was observed a few times. The J gene is TRBJ2-5, the V gene TRBV20-1; TRBD1 agrees at 7 bases. Per germline, CDR1 DFQATT and CDR2 SNEGSKA (reference sequence). This CDR3 is 13 amino acids long. The trim removed 8 bases at V and 1 base at J, leaving 7 bases unmatched. The CDR3 DNA reads as TGCAGTTCTCCGGGACAGATCCAAGAGACCCAGTACTTC. Translation gives CSSPGQIQETQYF.

This clonotype was seen more than once but under ten times. CDR3 loop: CASNLGDNEQFF. CDR3 bases: TGTGCCAGCAACCTAGGAGACAATGAGCAGTTCTTC. V is TRBV6-1 and J is TRBJ2-1; D not resolved. Trimming cost V 7 bases and J 5 bases, with 9 bases left between them. CDR1 MNHNS and CDR2 SASEGT come from the germline V gene. CDR3 size: 12 residues.

The rearrangement joins TRBV20-1 to TRBJ2-5; possibly TRBD1 or TRBD2 for D (5 bases each). Per the germline V gene, CDR1 is DFQATT and CDR2 is SNEGSKA (reference sequence). Trimming took 2 bases from V and 5 from J, leaving 18 bases between them. The CDR3 sequence is 15 residues long. DNA for the CDR3: TGCAGTGCTAGACAAGGCGTGGGACCATCGGAGACCCAGTACTTC. Translation: CSARQGVGPSETQYF.

This clonotype appeared a few times. The V gene is TRBV28, the J gene TRBJ2-3; 7 nucleotides agree with TRBD2. Germline V gene data show CDR1 as MDHEN and CDR2 as SYDVKM. The CDR3 extends over 14 amino acids. V trimming: 5 bases; J trimming: 2 bases; junction bases outside the gene matches: 4. In nucleotides, the CDR3 is TGTGCCAGCAGTGCAACTAGCGCCACAGATACGCAGTATTTT. Encoded protein: CASSATSATDTQYF.

This clonotype was found a few times. The chain has TRBV20-1 and TRBJ2-1; 8 bases align to TRBD1. The trim removed 0 bases at V and 3 bases at J, leaving 4 bases unmatched. The CDR3 consists of 15 residues. The germline gives CDR1 DFQATT, CDR2 SNEGSKA (reference sequence). CDR3 bases: TGCAGTGCTAGAGATCTCGACAGGGGCTACAATGAGCAGTTCTTC. Its translation: CSARDLDRGYNEQFF.

The rearrangement joins TRBV11-2 to TRBJ2-1, with D possibly matching TRBD2 (5 bases). Trimming removed 5 bases at V and 0 bases at J, with 11 bases between. Germline V gene sequence: CDR1 SGHAT, CDR2 FQNNGV. The CDR3 has 15 amino acids. The CDR3 bases are TGTGCCAGCAGCGTTGAGGCGGGCTCCTACAATGAGCAGTTCTTC. Translating gives CASSVEAGSYNEQFF.

The DNA of the CDR3 is TGTGCCAGCAGTAGCACCGGGACTTACACAGATACGCAGTATTTT. Protein product: CASSSTGTYTDTQYF. The chain is built from TRBV28 and TRBJ2-3; D might be TRBD2 (6 bases). The CDR3 totals 15 residues. In germline, CDR1 is MDHEN, CDR2 SYDVKM. The germline V and J ends were trimmed by 5 bases and 2 bases, with 14 bases remaining between them.

This sequence joins TRBV28 and TRBJ2-3; a weak D match, TRBD1 (6 bases). V was cut by 5 bases and J by 11 bases, with 14 bases left in between. The germline V gene has CDR1 MDHEN and CDR2 SYDVKM. The CDR3 contains 12 residues. CDR3 nucleotides: TGTGCCAGCAGTCTACAGGCCAGGGGGCAGTATTTT. It translates to CASSLQARGQYF.

This chain connects TRBV7-8 to TRBJ2-1; D is perhaps TRBD1 (6 bases). V was shortened by 4 bases and J by 5 bases, with 27 bases between the two germline ends. The CDR3 runs 19 residues. Germline CDR1 SGHVS, CDR2 FQNEAQ. Here the CDR3 reads CASSYPPDRSNPKNNEQFF. The CDR3 nucleotides read TGTGCCAGCAGCTACCCTCCCGACAGGAGCAATCCTAAAAACAATGAGCAGTTCTTC.

The chain employs TRBV20-1 and TRBJ1-2; 10 nucleotides align to TRBD1. The CDR3 covers 15 residues. V gave up 1 base and J gave up 4 bases; unmatched junction bases: 6. Germline V gives CDR1 DFQATT, CDR2 SNEGSKA (reference sequence). DNA of the CDR3: TGCAGTGCTAGAGGGGGACAGGGGCAGGGCTATGGCTACACCTTC. Protein: CSARGGQGQGYGYTF.

The rearrangement uses TRBV20-1 and TRBJ2-1; no clear D gene. Germline V lookup: CDR1 DFQATT, CDR2 SNEGSKA (reference sequence). V shed 3 bases and J shed 4 bases, with 10 bases lying between them. The CDR3 consists of 13 residues. The CDR3 here is CSASIQLYNEQFF. The DNA for the CDR3 is TGCAGTGCTAGTATTCAGTTATACAATGAGCAGTTCTTC.

The J gene is TRBJ1-5, the V gene TRBV6-1; 8 nucleotides match TRBD1. V shed 7 bases, J shed 2 bases, and the junction held 10 bases outside the gene matches. Germline CDR1 is MNHNS and CDR2 is SASEGT. There are 16 residues in the CDR3. The CDR3 reads CASKKTGVNGNQPQHF. CDR3 sequence (DNA): TGTGCCAGCAAGAAGACAGGGGTAAACGGCAATCAGCCCCAGCATTTT.

This clonotype was seen only a few times. The chain recombines TRBV27 with TRBJ1-2; 7 bases match TRBD1. V gave up 2 bases and J gave up 4 bases; unmatched junction bases: 1. Germline CDR1 MNHEY, CDR2 SMNVEV (reference sequence). This CDR3 is built from 13 residues. The CDR3 sequence is CASSLQGGYGYTF. CDR3 bases: TGTGCCAGCAGTTTACAGGGGGGCTATGGCTACACCTTC.

This clonotype was counted only a few times. The CDR3 is CASSPLGGFQETQYF. CDR3 nucleotide sequence: TGTGCCAGCAGTCCTCTGGGGGGCTTCCAAGAGACCCAGTACTTC. The chain recombines TRBV27 with TRBJ2-5; D is tentatively TRBD1 or TRBD2 (6 bases each). The CDR3 has 15 residues. Between the trimmed V and J ends, which lost 5 bases and 1 base, there was a span of 14 bases. The V gene's germline CDR1 is MNHEY and CDR2 SMNVEV (reference sequence).

In DNA form, the CDR3 reads TGTGCCAGCAGTTACTCCCGGACAGGGGTTGAGACCCAGTACTTC. Protein: CASSYSRTGVETQYF. The genes are TRBV6-2 or TRBV6-3 and TRBJ2-5; 9 bases agree with TRBD1. Trimming at V came to 0 bases and at J to 5 bases, leaving 4 bases not matched to a gene. CDR1 and CDR2 (germline): MNHEY, SVGEGT. The CDR3 contains 15 residues.

Comments on this clonotype: One end of the junction fails to match germline, which may point to a read error. The rearrangement links TRBV24-1 to TRBJ2-5; TRBD2 matches 7 bases. The CDR3 covers 14 residues. Germline V gene sequence: CDR1 KGHDR, CDR2 SFDVKD. CDR3 amino acids: CATNDSREQETQYF. The CDR3 DNA sequence: TGTGCCACCAATGATTCGCGGGAGCAAGAGACCCAGTACTTC.

The genes are TRBV5-1 and TRBJ1-2; D is unclear. V was pared by 3 bases and J by 5 bases, with 11 bases between. The CDR3 consists of 13 residues. Germline CDR1 is SGHRS and CDR2 is YFSETQ. This CDR3 is CASSSGEVYGYTF. The CDR3 bases are TGCGCCAGCAGCTCCGGTGAGGTGTATGGCTACACCTTC.

This clonotype has a handful of counts. This sequence joins TRBV27 and TRBJ1-6, with 7 bases identical to TRBD1. Germline CDR1 MNHEY, CDR2 SMNVEV (reference sequence). Trimming at V came to 10 bases and at J to 7 bases, leaving 7 bases not matched to a gene. CDR3 length: 13 amino acids. In nucleotides, the CDR3 is TGTGCCACCGGGGACAGACAAAATTCACCCCTCCACTTT. Translating it yields CATGDRQNSPLHF.

This chain connects TRBV28 to TRBJ2-1; D is unresolved. Trimming pared 2 bases from V and 6 bases from J, leaving 14 bases between. Germline CDR1 MDHEN, CDR2 SYDVKM. The CDR3 spans 15 residues. CDR3 DNA sequence: TGTGCCAGCAGTTTACTCTCGATGCTCCCCAATGAGCAGTTCTTC. Residues: CASSLLSMLPNEQFF.